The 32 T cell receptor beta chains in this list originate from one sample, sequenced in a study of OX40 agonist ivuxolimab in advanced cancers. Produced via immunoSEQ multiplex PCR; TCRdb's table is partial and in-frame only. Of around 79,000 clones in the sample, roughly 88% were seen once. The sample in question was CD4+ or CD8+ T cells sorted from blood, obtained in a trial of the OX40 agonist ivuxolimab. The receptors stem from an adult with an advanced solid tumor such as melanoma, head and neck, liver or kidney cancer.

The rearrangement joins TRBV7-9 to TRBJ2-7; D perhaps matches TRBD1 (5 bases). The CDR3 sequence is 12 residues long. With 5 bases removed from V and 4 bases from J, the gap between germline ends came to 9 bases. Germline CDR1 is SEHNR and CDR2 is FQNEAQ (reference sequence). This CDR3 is CASSTQGYEQYF. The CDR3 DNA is TGTGCCAGCAGCACCCAGGGTTACGAGCAGTACTTC.

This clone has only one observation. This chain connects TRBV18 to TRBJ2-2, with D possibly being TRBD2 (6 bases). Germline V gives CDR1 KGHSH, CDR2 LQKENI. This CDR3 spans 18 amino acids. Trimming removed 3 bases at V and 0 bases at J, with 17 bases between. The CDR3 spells CASSPSLLATANTGELFF. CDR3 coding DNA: TGTGCCAGCTCACCGTCCCTCCTAGCGACAGCGAACACCGGGGAGCTGTTTTTT.

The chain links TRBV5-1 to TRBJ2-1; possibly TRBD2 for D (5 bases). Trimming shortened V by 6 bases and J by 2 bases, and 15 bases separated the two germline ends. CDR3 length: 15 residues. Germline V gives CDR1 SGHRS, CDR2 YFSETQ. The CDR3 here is CASIPEGTTYNEQFF. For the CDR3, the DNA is TGCGCCAGCATCCCTGAGGGCACAACCTACAATGAGCAGTTCTTC. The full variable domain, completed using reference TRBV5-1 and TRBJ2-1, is KAGVTQTPRYLIKTRGQQVTLSCSPISGHRSVSWYQQTPGQGLQFLFEYFSETQRNKGNFPGRFSGRQFSNSRSEMNVSTLELGDSALYLCASIPEGTTYNEQFFGPGTRLTVL.

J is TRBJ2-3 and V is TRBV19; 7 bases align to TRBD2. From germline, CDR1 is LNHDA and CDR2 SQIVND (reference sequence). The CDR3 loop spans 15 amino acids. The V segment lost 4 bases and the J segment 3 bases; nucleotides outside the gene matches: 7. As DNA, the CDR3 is TGTGCCAGTAGTACGGGAGCGGGAAGGACAGATACGCAGTATTTT. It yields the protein CASSTGAGRTDTQYF.

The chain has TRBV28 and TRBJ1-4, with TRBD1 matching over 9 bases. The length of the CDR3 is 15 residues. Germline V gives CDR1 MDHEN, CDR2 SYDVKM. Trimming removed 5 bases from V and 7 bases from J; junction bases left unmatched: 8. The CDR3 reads CASSLGDRASEKLFF. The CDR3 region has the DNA TGTGCCAGCAGTCTAGGGGACAGGGCTAGTGAAAAACTGTTTTTT.

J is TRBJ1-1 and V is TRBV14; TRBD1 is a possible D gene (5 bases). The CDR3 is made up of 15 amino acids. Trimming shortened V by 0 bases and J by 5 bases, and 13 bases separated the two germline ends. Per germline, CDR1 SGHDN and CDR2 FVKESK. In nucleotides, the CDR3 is TGTGCCAGCAGCCAAGATGCGGGGGTGTGGACTGAAGCTTTCTTT. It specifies CASSQDAGVWTEAFF.

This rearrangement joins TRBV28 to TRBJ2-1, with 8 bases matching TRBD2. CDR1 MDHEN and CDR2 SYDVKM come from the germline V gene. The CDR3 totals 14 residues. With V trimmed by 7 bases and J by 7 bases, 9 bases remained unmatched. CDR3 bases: TGTGCCAGCATCGCGGGGGCTAGCGGGAATGAGCAGTTCTTC. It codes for CASIAGASGNEQFF.

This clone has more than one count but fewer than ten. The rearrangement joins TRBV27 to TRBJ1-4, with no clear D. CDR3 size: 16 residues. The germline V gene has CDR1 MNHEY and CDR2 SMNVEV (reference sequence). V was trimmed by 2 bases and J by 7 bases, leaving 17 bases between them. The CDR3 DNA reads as TGTGCCAGCAGTTTAAGGCATCCCAGTGGAGCTGAAAAACTGTTTTTT. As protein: CASSLRHPSGAEKLFF.

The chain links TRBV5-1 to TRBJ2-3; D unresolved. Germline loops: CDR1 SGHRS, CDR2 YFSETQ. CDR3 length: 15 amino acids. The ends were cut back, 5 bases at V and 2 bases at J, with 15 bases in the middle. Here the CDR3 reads CASRWPGQNTDTQYF. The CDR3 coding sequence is TGCGCCAGCAGATGGCCGGGCCAGAACACAGATACGCAGTATTTT.

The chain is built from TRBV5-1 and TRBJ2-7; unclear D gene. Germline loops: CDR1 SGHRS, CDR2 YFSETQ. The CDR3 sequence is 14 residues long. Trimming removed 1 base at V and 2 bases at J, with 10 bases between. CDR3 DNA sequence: TGCGCCAGCAGCTTGAACGTCAGGCCCTACGAGCAGTACTTC. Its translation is CASSLNVRPYEQYF.

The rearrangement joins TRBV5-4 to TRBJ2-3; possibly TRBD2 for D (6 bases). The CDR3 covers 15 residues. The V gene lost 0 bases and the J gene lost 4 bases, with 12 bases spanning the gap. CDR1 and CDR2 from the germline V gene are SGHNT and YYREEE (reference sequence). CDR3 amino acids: CASSLGGRLPDTQYF. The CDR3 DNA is TGTGCCAGCAGCTTGGGAGGGAGGTTACCAGATACGCAGTATTTT.

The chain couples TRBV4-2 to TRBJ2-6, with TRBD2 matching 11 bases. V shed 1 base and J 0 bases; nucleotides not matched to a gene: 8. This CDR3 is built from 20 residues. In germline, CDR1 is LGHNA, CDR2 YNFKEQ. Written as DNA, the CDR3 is TGTGCCAGCAGCCAAGGACTAGCGGGAACTATTGGCTCTGGGGCCAACGTCCTGACTTTC. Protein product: CASSQGLAGTIGSGANVLTF.

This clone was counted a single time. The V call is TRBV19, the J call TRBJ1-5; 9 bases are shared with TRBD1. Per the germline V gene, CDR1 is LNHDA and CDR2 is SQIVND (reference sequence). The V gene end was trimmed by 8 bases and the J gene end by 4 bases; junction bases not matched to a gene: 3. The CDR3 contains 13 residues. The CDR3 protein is CASLDRGNQPQHF. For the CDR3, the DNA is TGTGCCAGTCTCGACAGGGGGAATCAGCCCCAGCATTTT.

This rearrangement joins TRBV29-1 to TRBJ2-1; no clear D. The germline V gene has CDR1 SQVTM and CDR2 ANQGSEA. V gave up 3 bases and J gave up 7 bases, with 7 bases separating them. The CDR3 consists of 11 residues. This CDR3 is CSVDWGNEQFF. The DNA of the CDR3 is TGCAGCGTTGATTGGGGTAATGAGCAGTTCTTC.

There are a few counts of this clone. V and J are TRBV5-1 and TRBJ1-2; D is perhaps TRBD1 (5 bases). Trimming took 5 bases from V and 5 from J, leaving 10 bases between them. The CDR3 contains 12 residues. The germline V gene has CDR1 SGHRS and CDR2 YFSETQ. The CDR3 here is CASRMGLYGYTF. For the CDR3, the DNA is TGCGCCAGCAGAATGGGACTTTATGGCTACACCTTC.

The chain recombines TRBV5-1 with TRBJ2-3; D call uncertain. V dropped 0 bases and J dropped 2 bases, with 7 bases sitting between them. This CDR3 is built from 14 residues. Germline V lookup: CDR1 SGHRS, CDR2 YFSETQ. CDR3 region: CASSLGAVTDTQYF. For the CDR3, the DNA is TGCGCCAGCAGCTTGGGGGCAGTCACAGATACGCAGTATTTT.

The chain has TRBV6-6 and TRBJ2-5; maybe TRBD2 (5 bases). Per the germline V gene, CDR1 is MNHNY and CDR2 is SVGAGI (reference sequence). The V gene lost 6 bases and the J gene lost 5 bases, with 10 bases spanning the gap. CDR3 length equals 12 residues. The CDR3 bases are TGTGCCAGCAGGGGAGAGGTGGAGACCCAGTACTTC. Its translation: CASRGEVETQYF.

The CDR3 DNA follows: TGTGCCAGCAGCGCTAGGGACGGTGGAGGGTATGGCTACACCTTC. Translated, it gives CASSARDGGGYGYTF. The J gene is TRBJ1-2, the V gene TRBV7-8; D may be TRBD1 (5 bases). V shed 5 bases and J shed 5 bases, with 18 bases lying between them. Per germline, CDR1 SGHVS and CDR2 FQNEAQ. CDR3 length: 15 amino acids.

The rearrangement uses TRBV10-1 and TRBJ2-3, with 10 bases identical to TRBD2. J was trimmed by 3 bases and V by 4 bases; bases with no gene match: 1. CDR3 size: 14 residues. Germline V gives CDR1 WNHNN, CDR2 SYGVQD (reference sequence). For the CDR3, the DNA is TGCGCCAGCAGTGCTAGCGGGAGAACAGATACGCAGTATTTT. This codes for CASSASGRTDTQYF.

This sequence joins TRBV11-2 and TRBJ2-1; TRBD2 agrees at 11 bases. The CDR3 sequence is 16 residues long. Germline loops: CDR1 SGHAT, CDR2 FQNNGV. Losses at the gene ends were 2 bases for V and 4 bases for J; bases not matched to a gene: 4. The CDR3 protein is CASSLYLAGGYNEQFF. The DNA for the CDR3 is TGTGCCAGCAGCTTATACCTAGCGGGAGGATACAATGAGCAGTTCTTC.

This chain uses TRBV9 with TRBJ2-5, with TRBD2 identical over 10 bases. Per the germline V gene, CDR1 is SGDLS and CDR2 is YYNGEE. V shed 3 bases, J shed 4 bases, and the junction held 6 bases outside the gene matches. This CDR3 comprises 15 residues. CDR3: CASSALAGEGETQYF. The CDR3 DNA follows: TGTGCCAGCAGCGCGCTAGCGGGAGAGGGAGAGACCCAGTACTTC.

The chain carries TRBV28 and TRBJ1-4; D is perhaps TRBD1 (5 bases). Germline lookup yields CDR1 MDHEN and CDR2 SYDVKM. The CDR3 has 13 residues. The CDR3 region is CATTVGPNEKLFF. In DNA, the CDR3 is TGTGCGACCACTGTGGGGCCTAATGAAAAACTGTTTTTT. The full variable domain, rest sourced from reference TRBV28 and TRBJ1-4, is DVKVTQSSRYLVKRTGEKVFLECVQDMDHENMFWYRQDPGLGLRLIYFSYDVKMKEKGDIPEGYSVSREKKERFSLILESASTNQTSMYLCATTVGPNEKLFFGSGTQLSVL.

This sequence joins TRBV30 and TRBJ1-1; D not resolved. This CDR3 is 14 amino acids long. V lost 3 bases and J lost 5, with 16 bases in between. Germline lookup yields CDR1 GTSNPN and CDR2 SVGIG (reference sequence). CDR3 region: CAWSPMGAGTEAFF. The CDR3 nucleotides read TGTGCCTGGAGCCCTATGGGCGCCGGAACTGAAGCTTTCTTT.

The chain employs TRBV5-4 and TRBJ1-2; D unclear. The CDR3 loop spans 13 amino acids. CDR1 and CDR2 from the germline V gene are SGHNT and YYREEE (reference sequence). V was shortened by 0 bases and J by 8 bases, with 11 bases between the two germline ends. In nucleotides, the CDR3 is TGTGCCAGCAGCTTGGGGGAGGTCGGAGGCTACACCTTC. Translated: CASSLGEVGGYTF.

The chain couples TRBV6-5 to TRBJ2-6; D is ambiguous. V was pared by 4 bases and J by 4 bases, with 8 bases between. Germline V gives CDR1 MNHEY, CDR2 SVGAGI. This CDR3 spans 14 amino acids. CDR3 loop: CASSSPEGANVLTF. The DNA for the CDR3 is TGTGCCAGCAGTTCTCCGGAAGGGGCCAACGTCCTGACTTTC.

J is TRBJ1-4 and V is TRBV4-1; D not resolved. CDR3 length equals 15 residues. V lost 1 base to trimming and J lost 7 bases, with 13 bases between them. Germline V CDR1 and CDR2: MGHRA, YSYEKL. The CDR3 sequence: CASSQVYKSGEKLFF. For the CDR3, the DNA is TGCGCCAGCAGCCAAGTGTACAAATCCGGTGAAAAACTGTTTTTT.

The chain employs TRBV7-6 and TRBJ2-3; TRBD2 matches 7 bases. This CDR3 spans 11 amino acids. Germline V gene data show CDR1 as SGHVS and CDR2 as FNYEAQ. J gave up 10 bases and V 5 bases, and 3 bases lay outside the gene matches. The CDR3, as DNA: TGTGCCAGCAGCCAGGGACTACCGCAGTATTTT. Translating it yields CASSQGLPQYF. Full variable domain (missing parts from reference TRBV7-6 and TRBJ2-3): GAGVSQSPRYKVTKRGQDVALRCDPISGHVSLYWYRQALGQGPEFLTYFNYEAQQDKSGLPNDRFSAERPEGSISTLTIQRTEQRDSAMYRCASSQGLPQYFGPGTRLTVL.

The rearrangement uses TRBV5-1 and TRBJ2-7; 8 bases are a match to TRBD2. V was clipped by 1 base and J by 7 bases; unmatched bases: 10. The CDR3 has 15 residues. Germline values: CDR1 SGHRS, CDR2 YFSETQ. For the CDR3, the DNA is TGCGCCAGCAGCTTGTTCGCGGGAGGCGGCGGAGAGCAGTACTTC. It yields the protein CASSLFAGGGGEQYF.

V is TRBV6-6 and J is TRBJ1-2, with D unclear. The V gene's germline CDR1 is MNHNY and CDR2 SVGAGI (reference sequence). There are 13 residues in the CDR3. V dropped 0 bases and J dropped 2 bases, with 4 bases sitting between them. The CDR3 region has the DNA TGTGCCAGCAGTTACTCGACGAACTATGGCTACACCTTC. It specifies CASSYSTNYGYTF.

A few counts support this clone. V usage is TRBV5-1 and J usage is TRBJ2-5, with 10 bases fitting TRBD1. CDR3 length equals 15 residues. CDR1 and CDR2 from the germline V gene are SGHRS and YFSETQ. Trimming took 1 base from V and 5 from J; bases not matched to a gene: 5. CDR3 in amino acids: CASSLQTGGEETQYF. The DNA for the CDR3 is TGCGCCAGCAGCTTGCAGACAGGGGGCGAGGAGACCCAGTACTTC.

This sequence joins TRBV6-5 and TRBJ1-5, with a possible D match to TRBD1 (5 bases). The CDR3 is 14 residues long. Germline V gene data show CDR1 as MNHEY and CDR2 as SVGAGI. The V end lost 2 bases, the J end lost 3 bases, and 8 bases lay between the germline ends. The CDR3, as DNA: TGTGCCAGCAGTTACGCCAGGGTCAATCAGCCCCAGCATTTT. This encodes CASSYARVNQPQHF.

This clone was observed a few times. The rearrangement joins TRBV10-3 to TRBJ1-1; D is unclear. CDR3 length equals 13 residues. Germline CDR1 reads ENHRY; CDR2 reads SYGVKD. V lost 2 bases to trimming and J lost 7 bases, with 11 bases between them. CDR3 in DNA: TGTGCCATCAGTGAGACTGGGAACCTTGAAGCTTTCTTT. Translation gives CAISETGNLEAFF.